This entry concerns a single T cell receptor beta chain. The antigen is not known. The data were taken from a study of T cell responses to AZD1222 COVID-19 vaccine. General study findings and limits: Females outnumbered males among donors, who were mostly white British; clonal diversity was possibly underestimated.

Only in-frame clones appear in the TCRdb table, and some are missing; sequencing was by immunoSEQ multiplex PCR. The sample contains roughly 150,000 clones, 90% of which appear only once. The sequencing here drew on peripheral blood, taken 28 days after the second AZD1222 dose. The receptor was derived from an adult who received the AZD1222 COVID-19 vaccine.

The CDR3 region is CASSPPQGRYGYTF. CDR3 nucleotide sequence: TGTGCCAGCAGTCCCCCCCAAGGGAGGTATGGCTACACCTTC. This chain connects TRBV28 to TRBJ1-2; D uncertain. V was pared by 5 bases and J by 5 bases, with 15 bases between. The germline V gene encodes CDR1 MDHEN and CDR2 SYDVKM. The CDR3 runs to 14 residues.